Below, 5 T cell receptor beta chains from the same sample are listed, as sequenced in a study of naive and memory T cell subsets. Study-wide points: Possibly reflecting memory cells re-expressing CD45RA, a few larger clonotypes occurred in naive repertoires, especially CD8.

The beta constant-region primer was an equimolar mix of two oligonucleotides covering TRBC1 and TRBC2. Nested alpha and beta constant-region primers with the SP2 primer drove four PCR rounds on ligated cDNA. TCRdb called the UMI-ligation and nested PCR reads again in MiXCR, with one record for every CDR3 protein. The repertoire holds 150,000 or so distinct CDR3 sequences, with approximately 22% as singletons. Their target antigens are unknown. Sample: naive CD4+ T cells from blood. These receptors were collected from a human donor in good health.

The chain links TRBV20-1 to TRBJ2-7, with a tentative D call TRBD2 (5 bases). V was trimmed by 6 bases and J by 1 base, leaving 16 bases between them. CDR3 length: 14 residues. Germline CDR1 reads DFQATT; CDR2 reads SNEGSKA (reference sequence). Here the CDR3 reads CSAPNPPGSYEQYF. For the CDR3, the DNA is TGCAGTGCCCCAAACCCTCCGGGATCCTACGAGCAGTACTTC.

The chain is built from TRBV20-1 and TRBJ2-7; D is ambiguous. This CDR3 spans 15 amino acids. V lost 0 bases and J 1 base, leaving 13 bases between the germline ends. Germline V lookup: CDR1 DFQATT, CDR2 SNEGSKA (reference sequence). The CDR3 region is CSARDRRTPSYEQYF. Written as DNA, the CDR3 is TGCAGTGCTAGAGATCGTCGGACCCCATCCTACGAGCAGTACTTC.

This clonotype has a handful of counts. This chain uses TRBV29-1 with TRBJ1-1, with D perhaps matching TRBD1 (5 bases). Germline CDR1 and CDR2: SQVTM and ANQGSEA. This CDR3 region has 13 residues. V dropped 6 bases and J dropped 0 bases, with 11 bases sitting between them. This chain's CDR3 is CSVKGLLNTEAFF. CDR3 sequence (DNA): TGCAGCGTCAAGGGACTGTTGAACACTGAAGCTTTCTTT.

The CDR3 coding sequence is TGTGCCAGCAGTTACTCTTGGAATGGGTACAATGAGCAGTTCTTC. The encoded protein is CASSYSWNGYNEQFF. The V gene is TRBV6-5, the J gene TRBJ2-1; D is undetermined. CDR3 length: 15 amino acids. From germline, CDR1 is MNHEY and CDR2 SVGAGI. V was trimmed by 0 bases and J by 4 bases, leaving 10 bases between them.

This clonotype was recorded many times. The gene calls are TRBV24-1 and TRBJ2-3; possibly TRBD2 for D (5 bases). Looked up from germline, CDR1 is KGHDR and CDR2 is SFDVKD. Trimming took off 4 bases at V and 2 bases at J, with 9 bases between the two ends. This CDR3 has 14 amino acids. CDR3 nucleotide sequence: TGTGCCACCAGTGACCGGGGAATCACAGATACGCAGTATTTT. It codes for CATSDRGITDTQYF.